One and the same sample provided the 7 T cell receptor beta chains below, sequenced in a study of Ad26.COV2.S vaccination and SARS-CoV-2 variants. Only in-frame clones appear in the TCRdb table, and some are missing; sequencing was by immunoSEQ multiplex PCR. The repertoire has about 350,000 clones, about 91% of them found once; the top ten carry around 4%. The material sequenced was peripheral blood, taken after recovery from COVID-19. The source is a human donor who had recovered from COVID-19.

The chain carries TRBV28 and TRBJ1-3; D call uncertain. The CDR3 spans 16 residues. V lost 3 bases, J lost 0 bases, and 12 bases lay in between. Germline CDR1 is MDHEN and CDR2 is SYDVKM. Here the CDR3 reads CASSFYGLSSGNTIYF. DNA for the CDR3: TGTGCCAGCAGTTTCTACGGCCTGAGCTCTGGAAACACCATATATTTT.

V and J are TRBV6-5 and TRBJ2-2; 7 nucleotides align to TRBD1. Losses at the gene ends were 2 bases for V and 2 bases for J; bases not matched to a gene: 2. Germline lookup yields CDR1 MNHEY and CDR2 SVGAGI. The CDR3 has 15 residues. The CDR3 loop is CASSYKGANTGELFF. CDR3 DNA: TGTGCCAGCAGTTACAAGGGGGCTAACACCGGGGAGCTGTTTTTT.

The J gene is TRBJ1-1, the V gene TRBV5-1; 7 nucleotides match TRBD1. The V gene end was trimmed by 4 bases and the J gene end by 1 base; junction bases not matched to a gene: 7. The CDR3 loop spans 15 amino acids. Germline CDR1 reads SGHRS; CDR2 reads YFSETQ. CDR3 in DNA: TGCGCCAGCAGCCCTAGGGACAGACCGAACACTGAAGCTTTCTTT. It yields the protein CASSPRDRPNTEAFF.

The chain recombines TRBV27 with TRBJ1-6; unclear D gene. Germline CDR1 is MNHEY and CDR2 is SMNVEV (reference sequence). This CDR3 has 15 residues. V lost 6 bases, J lost 4 bases, and 13 bases lay in between. The CDR3 DNA sequence: TGTGCCAGCAGCCATAATTCCTATTATAATTCACCCCTCCACTTT. This codes for CASSHNSYYNSPLHF.

The genes are TRBV2 and TRBJ2-7; D ambiguous. Germline V CDR1 and CDR2: SNHLY, FYNNEI. This CDR3 region has 12 residues. V lost 4 bases and J 3 bases, leaving 7 bases between the germline ends. The CDR3, as DNA: TGTGCCAGCAGTGGGGCATACTACGAGCAGTACTTC. As protein: CASSGAYYEQYF.

The chain carries TRBV9 and TRBJ2-2; D gene unclear. The CDR3 is 14 amino acids. Trimming removed 6 bases at V and 5 bases at J, with 14 bases between. The germline V gene has CDR1 SGDLS and CDR2 YYNGEE. CDR3 region: CASTSLSPTGELFF. The CDR3 DNA is TGTGCCAGCACCTCGTTGTCCCCTACCGGGGAGCTGTTTTTT. Based on the CDR3 plus reference TRBV9 and TRBJ2-2, the full variable domain is DSGVTQTPKHLITATGQRVTLRCSPRSGDLSVYWYQQSLDQGLQFLIQYYNGEERAKGNILERFSAQQFPDLHSELNLSSLELGDSALYFCASTSLSPTGELFFGEGSRLTVL.

This chain uses TRBV5-1 with TRBJ1-3; D perhaps matches TRBD1 (6 bases). V dropped 0 bases and J dropped 4 bases, with 11 bases sitting between them. CDR3 length: 15 residues. Germline V CDR1 and CDR2: SGHRS, YFSETQ. This chain's CDR3 is CASSLEAGTGNTIYF. CDR3 nucleotides: TGCGCCAGCAGCTTGGAGGCAGGGACAGGAAACACCATATATTTT.